This entry describes one TCR beta chain. This sample is drawn from a study of OX40 agonist ivuxolimab in advanced cancers. V gave up 6 bases and J gave up 6 bases, with 8 bases separating them. The CDR3 covers 11 residues. Looked up from germline, CDR1 is MNHEY and CDR2 is SVGAGI. Assay: immunoSEQ multiplex PCR; the TCRdb copy retains only in-frame clones and omits some. The table has some 69,000 clones, about nine tenths seen once. The source is an adult with an advanced solid tumor such as melanoma, head and neck, liver or kidney cancer. Material: CD4+ or CD8+ T cells sorted from blood, obtained in a trial of the OX40 agonist ivuxolimab. The chain recombines TRBV6-5 with TRBJ1-1; D gene unclear. The CDR3 reads CASRGRAEAFF. The DNA of the CDR3 is TGTGCCAGCAGAGGGAGGGCTGAAGCTTTCTTT.